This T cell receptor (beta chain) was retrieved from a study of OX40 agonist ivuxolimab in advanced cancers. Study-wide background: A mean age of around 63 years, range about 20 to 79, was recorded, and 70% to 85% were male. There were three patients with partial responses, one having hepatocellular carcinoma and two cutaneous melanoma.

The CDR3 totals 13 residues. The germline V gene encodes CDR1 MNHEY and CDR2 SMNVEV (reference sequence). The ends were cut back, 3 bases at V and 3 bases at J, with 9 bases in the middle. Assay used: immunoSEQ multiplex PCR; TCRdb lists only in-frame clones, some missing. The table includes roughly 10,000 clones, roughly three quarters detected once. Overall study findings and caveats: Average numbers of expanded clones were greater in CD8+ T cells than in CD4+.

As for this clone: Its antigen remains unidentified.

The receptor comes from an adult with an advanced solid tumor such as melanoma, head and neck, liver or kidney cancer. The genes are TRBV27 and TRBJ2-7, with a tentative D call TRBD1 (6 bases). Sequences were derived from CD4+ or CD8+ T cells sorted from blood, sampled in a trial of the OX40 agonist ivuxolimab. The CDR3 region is CASSFAQGYEQYF. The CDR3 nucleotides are TGTGCCAGCAGTTTCGCACAGGGCTACGAGCAGTACTTC.